This entry lists 5 T cell receptor beta chains sequenced from one sample in a study of blood T cells in healthy people across ages. A second roughly 6 to 11 cycle PCR used barcoded and J-beta primers. TCRdb called the 5' RACE reads again in MiXCR, with one record for every CDR3 protein. The sample has some 760,000 distinct CDR3 sequences, roughly 25% seen once; the top ten hold under 4.5%. These data were likewise used in another study, on T cells of mothers and their children.

Sequencing used blood. All receptors derive from a boy aged 5-17 years in good health.

This clonotype occurred many times. V gene TRBV5-1 combines with J gene TRBJ2-1; tentative D call: TRBD2 (5 bases). The V end was cut by 1 base, the J end by 4 bases, with 12 bases between. There are 15 residues in the CDR3. Germline V gives CDR1 SGHRS, CDR2 YFSETQ. CDR3 coding DNA: TGCGCCAGCAGCTTGCCCCAGGAGGTATACAATGAGCAGTTCTTC. This gives the protein CASSLPQEVYNEQFF.

This chain uses TRBV28 with TRBJ2-7, with TRBD2 matching 9 bases. The CDR3 has 15 amino acids. Per germline, CDR1 MDHEN and CDR2 SYDVKM. After removal of 5 bases from V and 1 base from J, the junction contained 6 bases not matched to a gene. The CDR3 protein is CASSLSGRRSYEQYF. CDR3 nucleotide sequence: TGTGCCAGCAGTCTAAGCGGGAGGAGATCCTACGAGCAGTACTTC. The full variable domain, with the rest looked up from reference TRBV28 and TRBJ2-7, is DVKVTQSSRYLVKRTGEKVFLECVQDMDHENMFWYRQDPGLGLRLIYFSYDVKMKEKGDIPEGYSVSREKKERFSLILESASTNQTSMYLCASSLSGRRSYEQYFGPGTRLTVT.

This chain links TRBV6-5 with TRBJ1-5; D possibly corresponds to TRBD1 (5 bases). Trimming took off 0 bases at V and 9 bases at J, with 21 bases between the two ends. From germline, CDR1 is MNHEY and CDR2 SVGAGI. CDR3 length: 17 amino acids. The DNA of the CDR3 is TGTGCCAGCAGTTACTCTCCGAGGACACCGAATTTTCCGCCCCAGCATTTT. This gives the protein CASSYSPRTPNFPPQHF.

This clonotype was counted only a few times. This sequence joins TRBV9 and TRBJ2-3, with D possibly matching TRBD2 (5 bases). Trimming left V 3 bases short and J 4 bases short, with 21 bases between. The CDR3 runs 17 residues. CDR1 is SGDLS, CDR2 YYNGEE, per germline. The CDR3 bases are TGTGCCAGCAGCGCCTCCGGGGTCGTTTCTCGGGCAGATACGCAGTATTTT. This gives the protein CASSASGVVSRADTQYF.

This clonotype was seen more than once but under ten times. The V gene is TRBV28, the J gene TRBJ2-5; possibly TRBD1 for D (5 bases). The J call may be wrong; the DNA end is better matched by TRBJ2-7. The CDR3 is made up of 12 amino acids. The V gene's germline CDR1 is MDHEN and CDR2 SYDVKM. The CDR3 DNA reads as TGTGCCAGCAGATTCAGGGTCGACGAGCAGTACTTC. Encoded protein: CASRFRVDEQYF.